The 18 T cell receptor beta chains reported below all come from one sample, sequenced in a study of control samples from healthy donors and cancer patients (dated by TCRdb to 2018 to 2020). The library was obtained by the immunoSEQ multiplex PCR assay. Here the immuneACCESS table is served through TCRdb, limited to in-frame sequences with V and J called. Missing clones are a known gap in these copies; in checked studies unresolved V genes cover under half, and the rest lacks a known reason. In this sample the table shows 100,000 to 150,000 clones, 89% of which occur a single time. The ten biggest clones cover roughly 40% of the sample. The sequencing sample was made of blood. The receptors originated from a man aged 50-59 years in good health.

This chain links TRBV6-2 or TRBV6-3 with TRBJ1-2; D is uncertain. In germline, CDR1 is MNHEY, CDR2 SVGEGT. Trimming pared 2 bases from V and 2 bases from J, leaving 6 bases between. CDR3 length: 13 residues. The CDR3 DNA reads as TGTGCCAGCAGTTACAGGGTAAACTATGGCTACACCTTC. Its protein is CASSYRVNYGYTF.

The chain links TRBV5-4 to TRBJ1-6; D remains unclear. This CDR3 region has 13 residues. Between the trimmed V and J ends, which lost 0 bases and 7 bases, there was a span of 5 bases. Germline assignment: CDR1 SGHNT and CDR2 YYREEE (reference sequence). The chain's CDR3 is CASSLAPNSPLHF. As DNA, the CDR3 is TGTGCCAGCAGCTTGGCCCCCAATTCACCCCTCCACTTT.

J is TRBJ2-7 and V is TRBV5-1; D is possibly TRBD2 (5 bases). CDR3 length: 15 residues. With 3 bases removed from V and 6 bases from J, the gap between germline ends came to 19 bases. Per germline, CDR1 SGHRS and CDR2 YFSETQ. CDR3 coding DNA: TGCGCCAGCAGCTCGGATGTAGCGAGTCGAAGCGAGCAGTACTTC. It encodes CASSSDVASRSEQYF.

This chain connects TRBV27 to TRBJ1-1, with D perhaps matching TRBD1 (5 bases). The germline V gene encodes CDR1 MNHEY and CDR2 SMNVEV (reference sequence). This CDR3 is built from 13 residues. V was trimmed by 2 bases and J by 11 bases, leaving 15 bases between them. DNA for the CDR3: TGTGCCAGCAGTTTAAAGGAGGGGTATGGGGCTTTCTTT. Protein sequence: CASSLKEGYGAFF.

The V call is TRBV7-7, the J call TRBJ2-3; TRBD1 matches at 8 bases. The trim removed 2 bases at V and 3 bases at J, leaving 4 bases unmatched. Germline assignment: CDR1 SSHAT and CDR2 FNYEAQ (reference sequence). The CDR3 extends over 15 amino acids. The CDR3 sequence is CASSLMGQATDTQYF. As DNA, the CDR3 is TGTGCCAGCAGCTTAATGGGACAGGCAACAGATACGCAGTATTTT.

The J gene is TRBJ1-1, the V gene TRBV5-4; D gene ambiguous. Germline V gives CDR1 SGHNT, CDR2 YYREEE (reference sequence). The V end was cut by 4 bases, the J end by 0 bases, with 10 bases between. The CDR3 sequence is 14 residues long. CDR3 in DNA: TGTGCCAGCAGCGGCGTCGGGTTGAACACTGAAGCTTTCTTT. The encoded protein is CASSGVGLNTEAFF.

The chain joins TRBV24-1 to TRBJ2-6; 8 bases fit TRBD1. Germline CDR1 is KGHDR and CDR2 is SFDVKD. Germline trimming cut 3 bases from V and 2 bases from J; bases unmatched to any gene: 2. The CDR3 runs 16 residues. Here the CDR3 DNA reads TGTGCCACCAGTGATCCAGGGGGCGCTGGGGCCAACGTCCTGACTTTC. Protein product: CATSDPGGAGANVLTF.

The chain combines TRBV2 with TRBJ2-5, with D unclear. Germline lookup yields CDR1 SNHLY and CDR2 FYNNEI. The V and J ends lost 7 bases and 5 bases respectively, with 14 bases between them. The CDR3 is 13 residues long. The CDR3 is CASKDHVKETQYF. For the CDR3, the DNA is TGTGCCAGCAAAGACCACGTAAAGGAGACCCAGTACTTC.

The chain joins TRBV12-3 or TRBV12-4 to TRBJ1-2; a weak D match, TRBD1 (6 bases). Trimming pared 5 bases from V and 7 bases from J, leaving 14 bases between. The CDR3 sequence is 13 residues long. The CDR3 loop is CASSPWTVGGYTF. The CDR3 bases are TGTGCCAGCAGTCCTTGGACAGTTGGTGGCTACACCTTC.

The gene calls are TRBV7-9 and TRBJ1-1, with TRBD1 as a possible D gene (5 bases). CDR1 is SEHNR and CDR2 is FQNEAQ in the germline V gene (reference sequence). V lost 0 bases, J lost 7 bases, and 12 bases lay in between. The CDR3 contains 14 residues. The CDR3 DNA sequence: TGTGCCAGCAGCTTAGCGCTAGGGACGGTTGAAGCTTTCTTT. This gives the protein CASSLALGTVEAFF.

The chain couples TRBV10-3 to TRBJ2-6, with D possibly TRBD1 on 5 matching bases. V lost 11 bases to trimming and J lost 0 bases, with 11 bases between them. Germline lookup yields CDR1 ENHRY and CDR2 SYGVKD. The CDR3 totals 14 residues. The CDR3 here is CASVDSSGANVLTF. Written as DNA, the CDR3 is TGTGCCTCGGTAGACAGCTCTGGGGCCAACGTCCTGACTTTC.

This chain connects TRBV12-5 to TRBJ2-1; D is possibly TRBD2 (5 bases). The germline gives CDR1 LGHNT, CDR2 FRNRAP. Between the trimmed V and J ends, which lost 0 bases and 6 bases, there was a span of 9 bases. The CDR3 contains 14 residues. CDR3 residues: CASGLVLVGNEQFF. CDR3 bases: TGTGCTAGTGGTTTGGTACTAGTCGGCAATGAGCAGTTCTTC.

This chain uses TRBV6-4 with TRBJ2-3; 9 bases are a match to TRBD2. CDR3 length: 16 amino acids. With V trimmed by 3 bases and J by 5 bases, 9 bases remained unmatched. CDR1 is MRHNA, CDR2 SNTAGT, per germline. The chain's CDR3 is CASSESGAGGGDTQYF. DNA of the CDR3: TGTGCCAGCAGTGAGTCAGGAGCGGGGGGCGGAGATACGCAGTATTTT.

The J gene is TRBJ2-7, the V gene TRBV30; 8 positions agree with TRBD1. The CDR3 consists of 13 residues. Germline V gene data show CDR1 as GTSNPN and CDR2 as SVGIG (reference sequence). The J segment lost 2 bases and the V segment lost 2 bases, leaving 2 bases of the junction unmatched. The CDR3 loop reads CAWSLDRAYEQYF. CDR3 bases: TGTGCCTGGAGTCTGGACAGGGCCTACGAGCAGTACTTC.

This clone was found once. The chain recombines TRBV7-2 with TRBJ1-1; TRBD1 aligns across 7 bases. CDR3 length: 11 residues. Germline trimming cut 5 bases from V and 13 bases from J; bases unmatched to any gene: 7. Germline CDR1 and CDR2: SGHTA and FQGNSA. The DNA of the CDR3 is TGTGCCAGCAGCCGTCGACAGGGCGATTTCTTT. Amino acids: CASSRRQGDFF.

This chain uses TRBV30 with TRBJ1-6, with D tentatively TRBD1 (5 bases). V was shortened by 6 bases and J by 7 bases, with 13 bases between the two germline ends. CDR1 and CDR2 (germline): GTSNPN, SVGIG (reference sequence). The CDR3 is 13 residues long. The CDR3 coding sequence is TGTGCCTGCGACGTGGGGGGAAATTCACCCCTCCACTTT. It is translated as CACDVGGNSPLHF.

The J gene is TRBJ1-2, the V gene TRBV27; D remains unclear. V lost 0 bases to trimming and J lost 0 bases, with 11 bases between them. Germline CDR1 and CDR2: MNHEY and SMNVEV (reference sequence). The CDR3 loop spans 16 amino acids. CDR3 in amino acids: CASSLSMAASNYGYTF. The CDR3, as DNA: TGTGCCAGCAGTTTATCGATGGCGGCTTCTAACTATGGCTACACCTTC.

The chain recombines TRBV4-3 with TRBJ1-1; D is unresolved. V lost 0 bases to trimming and J lost 1 base, with 3 bases between them. The CDR3 contains 13 residues. CDR1 and CDR2 from the germline V gene are LGHNA and YSLEER. Written as DNA, the CDR3 is TGCGCCAGCAGCCAAGAGAAGAACACTGAAGCTTTCTTT. Translated: CASSQEKNTEAFF.